The rows below give T cell receptor beta chains drawn from one sample of a study of T cells in Graves' hyperthyroidism and ophthalmopathy. Using its own MiXCR run on the multiplex PCR reads, TCRdb lists one record per CDR3 protein. The data show around 260,000 distinct CDR3 sequences, with 25% seen just once and around 28% held by the top ten. The sample consisted of blood. These receptors were obtained from a man aged 35 to 55 with Graves' hyperthyroidism that later progressed to Graves' ophthalmopathy. The CDR3 runs from the conserved cysteine through the conserved F or W. A D gene is named only where the DNA matches it firmly. Expanded clones are given a class, and other clones once, few, many or no size at all.

d_gene	abundance	j_gene	v_gene	CDR3aa	CDR3nt
NA	many	TRBJ1-2	TRBV5-1	CASSLRGDGYTF	TGCGCCAGCAGCTTGAGGGGGGATGGCTACACCTTC
NA	many	TRBJ1-1	TRBV19	CASSIVPTATEAFF	TGTGCCAGTAGTATAGTCCCGACAGCAACTGAAGCTTTCTTT
NA	many	TRBJ1-1	TRBV2	CASNVRRENTEAFF	TGTGCCAGCAATGTAAGGAGGGAGAACACTGAAGCTTTCTTT
NA	NA	TRBJ1-5	TRBV15	CATSRVALGQPQHF	TGTGCCACCAGCAGAGTGGCACTCGGTCAGCCCCAGCATTTT
NA	many	TRBJ2-7	TRBV7-9	CASGTDTSTGEQYF	TGTGCCAGTGGTACAGACACCTCCACGGGCGAGCAGTACTTC
NA	many	TRBJ2-5	TRBV18	CASSRGQQETQYF	TGTGCCAGCTCCCGCGGACAGCAAGAGACCCAGTACTTC
TRBD1	many	TRBJ2-7	TRBV11-1	CASSFGTGWEQYF	TGTGCCAGCAGCTTCGGGACAGGATGGGAGCAGTACTTC
NA	many	TRBJ2-7	TRBV10-1	CASSREQGSHEQYF	TGCGCCAGCAGTCGGGAACAGGGTAGCCACGAGCAGTACTTC
NA	many	TRBJ2-2	TRBV15	CATSRGVTEELFF	TGTGCCACCAGCAGAGGCGTCACCGAGGAGCTGTTTTTT
NA	many	TRBJ1-1	TRBV2	CASSERQSSAFF	TGTGCCAGCAGTGAAAGACAGTCCTCGGCTTTCTTT
NA	NA	TRBJ1-2	TRBV12-3/TRBV12-4	CASRSQDRLYGYTF	TGTGCCAGCAGGTCCCAGGACCGACTATATGGCTACACCTTC
NA	many	TRBJ1-1	TRBV5-6	CASSLPLRRVGVTEAFF	TGTGCCAGCAGCTTGCCGTTAAGACGAGTCGGTGTCACTGAAGCTTTCTTT
TRBD1	NA	TRBJ1-5	TRBV6-2/TRBV6-3	CASSYRDRGWNQPQHF	TGTGCCAGCAGCTACCGGGACAGGGGTTGGAATCAGCCCCAGCATTTT
TRBD1	many	TRBJ2-2	TRBV24-1	CATGRDRPNTGELFF	TGTGCCACCGGACGGGACAGACCCAACACCGGGGAGCTGTTTTTT
NA	NA	TRBJ2-5	TRBV20-1	CSARFGHLETQYF	TGCAGTGCTAGGTTCGGACACTTGGAGACCCAGTACTTC
NA	many	TRBJ2-2	TRBV20-1	CSASVGGRTGELFF	TGCAGTGCTAGCGTAGGGGGACGCACCGGGGAGCTGTTTTTT
TRBD1	NA	TRBJ1-1	TRBV15	CATSGTGDVHTEAFF	TGTGCCACCTCCGGGACAGGGGATGTCCACACTGAAGCTTTCTTT
TRBD2	many	TRBJ2-7	TRBV4-1	CASSQTSVPYEQYF	TGCGCCAGCAGCCAAACTAGCGTCCCCTACGAGCAGTACTTC
TRBD1	many	TRBJ1-5	TRBV6-2/TRBV6-3	CASRSRQGRQPQHF	TGTGCCAGCAGATCCCGACAGGGACGTCAGCCCCAGCATTTT
TRBD2	NA	TRBJ2-5	TRBV6-2/TRBV6-3	CASRPSGRLAGETQYF	TGTGCCAGCAGACCTAGCGGGAGGTTAGCGGGAGAGACCCAGTACTTC
NA	many	TRBJ2-7	TRBV27	CASAGSPYREQYF	TGTGCCAGCGCCGGGAGTCCCTACCGCGAGCAGTACTTC
NA	NA	TRBJ2-7	TRBV29-1	CSVVGDNSYEQYF	TGCAGCGTGGTCGGGGATAATTCGTACGAGCAGTACTTC
NA	many	TRBJ2-5	TRBV28	CASLLHSGGTQYF	TGTGCCAGCCTGCTTCATAGTGGTGGGACCCAGTACTTC
TRBD2	many	TRBJ2-2	TRBV20-1	CSALAGGPDSNGELFF	TGCAGTGCCTTAGCGGGAGGGCCGGATTCTAACGGGGAGCTGTTTTTT
TRBD2	many	TRBJ2-3	TRBV10-2	CASKVAGRTDTQYF	TGCGCCAGCAAAGTAGCGGGACGCACAGATACGCAGTATTTT
NA	many	TRBJ1-1	TRBV5-1	CASKIVGNTEAFF	TGCGCCAGCAAAATAGTAGGGAACACTGAAGCTTTCTTT
NA	many	TRBJ2-7	TRBV11-3	CASSYPRSYERYF	TGTGCCAGCAGCTACCCCAGGTCCTACGAGCGGTACTTC
TRBD1	NA	TRBJ2-7	TRBV5-1	CANSFGTGPYEQYF	TGCGCCAACAGCTTTGGGACAGGACCCTACGAGCAGTACTTC
NA	many	TRBJ1-1	TRBV29-1	CSVEVAFNTEAFF	TGCAGCGTTGAGGTTGCTTTTAACACTGAAGCTTTCTTT
TRBD1	NA	TRBJ1-1	TRBV6-1	CASSPTGAGYTEAFF	TGTGCCAGCAGTCCTACAGGGGCGGGCTACACTGAAGCTTTCTTT
NA	many	TRBJ2-3	TRBV29-1	CSVGFVMGATQYF	TGCAGCGTTGGTTTTGTTATGGGGGCAACGCAGTATTTT
TRBD2	NA	TRBJ2-7	TRBV7-3	CASSLEGLAGAEQYF	TGTGCCAGCAGCTTAGAGGGACTAGCGGGAGCCGAGCAGTACTTC